Included here is one T cell receptor beta chain sequence, with context. The antigen is undetermined. This may arise from a read error, as a much more abundant clone is one base away. This CDR3 comprises 16 residues. Peripheral blood samples of about 10 milliliters were drawn from each donor. This specimen belongs to a study of blood T cells in healthy people across ages. Regarding the study as a whole: Bulk PBMC profiling left naive and antigen-experienced comparisons inconclusive.

A second PCR, run for about 7 to 11 cycles, used a sample-barcoded 5' primer plus a J-beta primer mix. The yield of each sample was at least 2.5 million CDR3-containing paired-end reads. TCRdb analysed the 5' RACE reads with MiXCR anew, one entry per CDR3 protein. The sample contains 500,000 to 700,000 distinct CDR3 sequences, under 30% of which appear only once. The chain combines TRBV12-3 or TRBV12-4 with TRBJ2-3, with a tentative D call TRBD2 (6 bases). The TCR comes from a woman of 80 years or more in good health. Sequenced: blood. CDR3 residues: CASSLEGGVRTDAQYF. For the CDR3, the DNA is TGTGCCAGCAGTTTAGAGGGCGGGGTACGCACAGATGCGCAGTATTTT.